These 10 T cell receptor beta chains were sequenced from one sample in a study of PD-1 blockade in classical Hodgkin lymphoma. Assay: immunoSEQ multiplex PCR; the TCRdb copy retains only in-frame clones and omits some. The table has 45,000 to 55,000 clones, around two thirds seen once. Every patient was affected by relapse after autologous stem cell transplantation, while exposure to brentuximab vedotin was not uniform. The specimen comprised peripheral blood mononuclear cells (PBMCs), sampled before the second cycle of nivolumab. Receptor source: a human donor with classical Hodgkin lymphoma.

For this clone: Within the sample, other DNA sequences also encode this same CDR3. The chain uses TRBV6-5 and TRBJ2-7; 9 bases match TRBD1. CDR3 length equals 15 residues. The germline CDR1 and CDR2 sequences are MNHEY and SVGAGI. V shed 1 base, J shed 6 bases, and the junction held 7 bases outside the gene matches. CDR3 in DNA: TGTGCCAGCAGTTACTTGGCGACAGGGGGGGGCGAGCAGTACTTC. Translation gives CASSYLATGGGEQYF.

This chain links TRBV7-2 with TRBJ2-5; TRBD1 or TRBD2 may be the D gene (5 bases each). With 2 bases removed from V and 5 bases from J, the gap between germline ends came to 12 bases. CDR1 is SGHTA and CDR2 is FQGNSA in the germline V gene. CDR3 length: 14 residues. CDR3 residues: CASSLMRGGETQYF. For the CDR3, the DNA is TGTGCCAGCAGCTTAATGAGGGGCGGGGAGACCCAGTACTTC. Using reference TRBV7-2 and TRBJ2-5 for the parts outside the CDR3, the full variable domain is GAGVSQSPSNKVTEKGKDVELRCDPISGHTALYWYRQSLGQGLEFLIYFQGNSAPDKSGLPSDRFSAERTGGSVSTLTIQRTQQEDSAVYLCASSLMRGGETQYFGPGTRLLVL.

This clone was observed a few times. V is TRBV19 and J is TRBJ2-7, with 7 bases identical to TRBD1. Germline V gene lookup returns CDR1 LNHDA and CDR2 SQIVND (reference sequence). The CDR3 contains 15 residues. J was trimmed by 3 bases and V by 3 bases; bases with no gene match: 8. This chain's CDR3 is CASSMGLGQNYEQYF. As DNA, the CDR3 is TGTGCCAGTAGTATGGGTCTGGGACAGAACTACGAGCAGTACTTC.

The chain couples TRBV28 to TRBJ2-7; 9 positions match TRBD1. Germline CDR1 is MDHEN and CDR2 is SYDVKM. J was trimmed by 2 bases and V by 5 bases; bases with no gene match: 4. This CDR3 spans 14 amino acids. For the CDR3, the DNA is TGTGCCAGCAGTACCCGACAGGGGGCCTACGAGCAGTACTTC. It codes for CASSTRQGAYEQYF.

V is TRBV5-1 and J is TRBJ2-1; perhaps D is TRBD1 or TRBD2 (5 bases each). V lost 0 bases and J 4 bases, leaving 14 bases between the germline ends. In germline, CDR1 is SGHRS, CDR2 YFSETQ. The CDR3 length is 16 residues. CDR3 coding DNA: TGCGCCAGCAGCTTGGCCGGGGCCTCAGGGTACAATGAGCAGTTCTTC. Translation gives CASSLAGASGYNEQFF.

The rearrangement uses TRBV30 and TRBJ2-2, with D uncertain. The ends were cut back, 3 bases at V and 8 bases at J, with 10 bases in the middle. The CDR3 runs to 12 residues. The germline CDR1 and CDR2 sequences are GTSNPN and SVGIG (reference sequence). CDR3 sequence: CAWSAELGELFF. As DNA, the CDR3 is TGTGCCTGGAGCGCAGAACTTGGGGAGCTGTTTTTT.

CDR3 nucleotide sequence: TGTGCCAGCAGCTTATTACAGGGGGCGCATGGCTACACCTTC. This codes for CASSLLQGAHGYTF. The rearrangement links TRBV7-9 to TRBJ1-2; 9 bases align to TRBD1. The junction had 4 bases not matched to a gene; V was cut back by 2 bases and J by 6 bases. Germline V gene data show CDR1 as SEHNR and CDR2 as FQNEAQ (reference sequence). This CDR3 contains 14 residues.

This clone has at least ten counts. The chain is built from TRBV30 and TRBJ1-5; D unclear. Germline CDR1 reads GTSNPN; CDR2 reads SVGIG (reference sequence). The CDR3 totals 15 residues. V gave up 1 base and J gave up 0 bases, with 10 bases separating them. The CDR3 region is CAWSGSGHSNQPQHF. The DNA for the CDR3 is TGTGCCTGGAGTGGTTCTGGCCATAGCAATCAGCCCCAGCATTTT.

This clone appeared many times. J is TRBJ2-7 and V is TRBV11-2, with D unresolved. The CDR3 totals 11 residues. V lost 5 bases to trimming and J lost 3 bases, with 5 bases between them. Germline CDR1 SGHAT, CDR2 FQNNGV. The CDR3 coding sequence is TGTGCCAGCAGCCCGAACTACGAGCAGTACTTC. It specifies CASSPNYEQYF.

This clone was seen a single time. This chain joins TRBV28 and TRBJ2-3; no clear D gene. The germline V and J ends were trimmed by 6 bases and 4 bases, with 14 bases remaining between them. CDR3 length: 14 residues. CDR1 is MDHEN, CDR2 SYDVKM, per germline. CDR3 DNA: TGTGCCAGCAGCCAACCGTGGGGTGCAGATACGCAGTATTTT. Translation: CASSQPWGADTQYF.